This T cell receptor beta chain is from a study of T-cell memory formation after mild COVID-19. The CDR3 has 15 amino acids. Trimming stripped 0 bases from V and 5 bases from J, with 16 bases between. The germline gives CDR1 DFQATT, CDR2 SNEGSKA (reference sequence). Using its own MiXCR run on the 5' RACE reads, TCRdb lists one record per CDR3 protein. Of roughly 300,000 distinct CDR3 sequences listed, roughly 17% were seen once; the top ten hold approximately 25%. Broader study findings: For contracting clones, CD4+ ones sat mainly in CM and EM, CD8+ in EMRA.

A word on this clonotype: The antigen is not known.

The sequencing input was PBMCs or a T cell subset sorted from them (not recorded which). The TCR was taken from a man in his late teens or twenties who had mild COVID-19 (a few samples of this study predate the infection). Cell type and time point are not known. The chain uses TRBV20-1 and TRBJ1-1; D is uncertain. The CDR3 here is CSARDLEGSGTEAFF. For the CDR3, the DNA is TGCAGTGCTAGAGATCTTGAAGGCAGTGGAACTGAAGCTTTCTTT.